These T cell receptor beta chains were read from a single sample in a study of cytomegalovirus exposure and HLA in healthy donors. The method was immunoSEQ multiplex PCR; TCRdb's version includes in-frame clones alone and lacks a portion of them. The sample contains about 80,000 clones, 70% to 85% of which appear only once. The sample was PBMCs. The receptors were gathered from a woman in her forties in good health and CMV-seronegative. The CDR3 runs from the conserved cysteine through the conserved F or W. Each record gives: clone size, V gene, D gene, J gene, CDR3 length, CDR3 protein, CDR3 DNA. A D gene is named only where the DNA matches it firmly. Clone size appears in some rows only: once, few, many, or a class for an expanded clone.

abundance: once; v_gene: TRBV5-6; d_gene: TRBD2; j_gene: TRBJ2-2; len: 15; CDR3aa: CASSKTSGGAGELFF; CDR3nt: TGTGCCAGCAGCAAGACTAGCGGGGGGGCCGGGGAGCTGTTTTTT
abundance: .; v_gene: TRBV27; d_gene: .; j_gene: TRBJ1-4; len: 14; CDR3aa: CASRSQIGGEKLFF; CDR3nt: TGTGCCAGCAGGTCGCAGATAGGAGGTGAAAAACTGTTTTTT
abundance: .; v_gene: TRBV5-6; d_gene: .; j_gene: TRBJ1-1; len: 13; CDR3aa: CASSLQRNTEAFF; CDR3nt: TGTGCCAGCAGCTTACAGAGGAACACTGAAGCTTTCTTT
abundance: .; v_gene: TRBV4-3; d_gene: TRBD1; j_gene: TRBJ2-2; len: 17; CDR3aa: CASSQDPGQGYTGELFF; CDR3nt: TGCGCCAGCAGCCAAGACCCGGGACAGGGATACACCGGGGAGCTGTTTTTT
abundance: .; v_gene: TRBV5-4; d_gene: .; j_gene: TRBJ2-1; len: 15; CDR3aa: CASSSSGASYNEQFF; CDR3nt: TGTGCCAGCAGCTCTTCAGGGGCCTCCTACAATGAGCAGTTCTTC
abundance: .; v_gene: TRBV28; d_gene: .; j_gene: TRBJ1-1; len: 15; CDR3aa: CASSSPGTQNTEAFF; CDR3nt: TGTGCCAGCAGTTCACCCGGGACTCAGAACACTGAAGCTTTCTTT
abundance: .; v_gene: TRBV2; d_gene: .; j_gene: TRBJ2-7; len: 11; CDR3aa: CASSSLYEQYF; CDR3nt: TGTGCCAGCAGTTCCCTCTACGAGCAGTACTTC
abundance: few; v_gene: TRBV27; d_gene: TRBD2; j_gene: TRBJ2-1; len: 15; CDR3aa: CASSFPGLAVHEQFF; CDR3nt: TGTGCCAGCAGTTTTCCAGGACTAGCAGTTCATGAGCAGTTCTTC
abundance: .; v_gene: TRBV6-6; d_gene: TRBD2; j_gene: TRBJ2-7; len: 14; CDR3aa: CASTLAGSSYEQYF; CDR3nt: TGTGCCAGCACCCTAGCGGGATCAAGCTACGAGCAGTACTTC
abundance: .; v_gene: TRBV2; d_gene: TRBD1; j_gene: TRBJ2-3; len: 13; CDR3aa: CASKTGGEGTQYF; CDR3nt: TGTGCCAGTAAGACAGGGGGCGAGGGTACGCAGTATTTT
abundance: few; v_gene: TRBV7-2; d_gene: TRBD1; j_gene: TRBJ2-1; len: 14; CDR3aa: CASSFTTGGGEQFF; CDR3nt: TGTGCCAGCAGCTTCACAACAGGGGGAGGTGAGCAGTTCTTC
abundance: few; v_gene: TRBV27; d_gene: .; j_gene: TRBJ2-7; len: 14; CDR3aa: CASSFFGQGYEQYF; CDR3nt: .
abundance: .; v_gene: TRBV5-1; d_gene: .; j_gene: TRBJ2-5; len: 13; CDR3aa: CASSSLGAETQYF; CDR3nt: TGCGCCAGCAGCTCCTTAGGGGCTGAGACCCAGTACTTC
abundance: .; v_gene: TRBV7-2; d_gene: .; j_gene: TRBJ2-1; len: 15; CDR3aa: CASSRGTLGSTEQFF; CDR3nt: TGTGCCAGCAGTCGCGGGACCCTCGGATCCACTGAGCAGTTCTTC